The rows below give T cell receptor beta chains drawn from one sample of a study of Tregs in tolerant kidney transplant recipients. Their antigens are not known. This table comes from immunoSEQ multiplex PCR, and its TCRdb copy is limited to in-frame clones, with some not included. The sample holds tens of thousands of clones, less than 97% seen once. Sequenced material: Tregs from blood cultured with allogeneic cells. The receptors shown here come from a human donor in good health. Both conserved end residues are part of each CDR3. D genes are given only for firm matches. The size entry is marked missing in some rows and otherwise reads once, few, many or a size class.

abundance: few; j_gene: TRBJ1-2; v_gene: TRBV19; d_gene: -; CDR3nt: TGTGCCAGTAGTGCCGGGACGGTGAACTATGGCTACACCTTC; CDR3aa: CASSAGTVNYGYTF
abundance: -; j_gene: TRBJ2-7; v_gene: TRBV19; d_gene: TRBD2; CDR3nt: TGTGCCAGTAGCCCCCTCGGGGGGGCGGTCGACGAGCAGTACTTC; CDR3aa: CASSPLGGAVDEQYF
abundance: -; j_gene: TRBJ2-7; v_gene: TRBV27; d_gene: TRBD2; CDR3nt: TGTGCCAGCAGTTCCCCCAGCGGGAGGGTCCACGAGCAGTACTTC; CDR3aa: CASSSPSGRVHEQYF
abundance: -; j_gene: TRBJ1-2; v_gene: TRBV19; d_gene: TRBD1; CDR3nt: TGTGCCAGTAGTTCTCCCGGGACAGGAAGCTATGGCTACACCTTC; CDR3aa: CASSSPGTGSYGYTF
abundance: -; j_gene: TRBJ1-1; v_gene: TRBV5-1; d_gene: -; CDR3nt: TGCGCCAGCAGCTTGCTGGGGGGAGGCACTGAAGCTTTCTTT; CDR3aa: CASSLLGGGTEAFF
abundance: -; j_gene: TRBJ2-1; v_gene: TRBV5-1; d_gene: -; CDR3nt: TGCGCCAGCAGCTTGGACAGGCCGAGCTCCTACAATGAGCAGTTCTTC; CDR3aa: CASSLDRPSSYNEQFF
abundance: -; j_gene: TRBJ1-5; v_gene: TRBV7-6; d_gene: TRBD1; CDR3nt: TGTGCCAGCAGCTTAGCCTCAGGGGGCCTATCATATAGCAATCAGCCCCAGCATTTT; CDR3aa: CASSLASGGLSYSNQPQHF
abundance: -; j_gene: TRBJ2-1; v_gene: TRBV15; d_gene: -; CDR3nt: TGTGCCACCAGCAGAGAAGGCGGCTATGAGCAGTTCTTC; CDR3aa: CATSREGGYEQFF
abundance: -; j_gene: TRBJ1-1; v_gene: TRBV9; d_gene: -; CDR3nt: TGTGCCAGCAGCGTAGAGGGGGTGAGTCCTGAAGCTTTCTTT; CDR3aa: CASSVEGVSPEAFF
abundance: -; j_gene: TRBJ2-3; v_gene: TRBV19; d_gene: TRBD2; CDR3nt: TGTGCCAGTAGCCGGTGGGTAGCGGGAGGTTTAGATACGCAGTATTTT; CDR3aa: CASSRWVAGGLDTQYF
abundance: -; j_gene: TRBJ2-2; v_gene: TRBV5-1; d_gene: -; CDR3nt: TGCGCCAGCAGTTGGAGGCCACTTGCTGACACCGGGGAGCTGTTTTTT; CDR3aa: CASSWRPLADTGELFF
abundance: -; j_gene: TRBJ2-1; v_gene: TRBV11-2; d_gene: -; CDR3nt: TGTGCCAGCAGCTTAGCTCTAGGGCCCTACAATGAGCAGTTCTTC; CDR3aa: CASSLALGPYNEQFF
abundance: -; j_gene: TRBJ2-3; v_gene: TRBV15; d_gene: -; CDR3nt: TGTGCCACCAGCAGACAAGGGGAGGCAGATACGCAGTATTTT; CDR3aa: CATSRQGEADTQYF
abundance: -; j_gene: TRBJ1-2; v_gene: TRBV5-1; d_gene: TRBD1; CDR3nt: TGCGCCAGCAGCTTAGGGACAGCCTCGGGCTACACCTTC; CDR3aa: CASSLGTASGYTF
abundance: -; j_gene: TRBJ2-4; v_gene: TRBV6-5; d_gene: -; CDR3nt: TGTGCCAGCAGTTACTCTGGGTGGGGGGCCAAAAACATTCAGTACTTC; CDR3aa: CASSYSGWGAKNIQYF
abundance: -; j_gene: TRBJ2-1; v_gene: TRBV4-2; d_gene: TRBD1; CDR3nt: TGTGCCAGCAGCCAACGAATGACAGACAGGGTGGGGGACAATGAGCAGTTCTTC; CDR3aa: CASSQRMTDRVGDNEQFF
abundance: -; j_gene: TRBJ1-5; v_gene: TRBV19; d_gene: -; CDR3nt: TGTGCCAGTAGTATACCTGCTTTGAGGGCAAGGCAGCCCCAGCATTTT; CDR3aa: CASSIPALRARQPQHF
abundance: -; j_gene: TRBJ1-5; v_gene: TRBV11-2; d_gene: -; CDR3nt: TGTGCCAGCAGCTCCACTGGGCGGGGCAATCAGCCCCAGCATTTT; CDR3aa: CASSSTGRGNQPQHF
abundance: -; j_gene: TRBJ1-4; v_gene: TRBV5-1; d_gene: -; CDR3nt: TGCGCCAGCAGCTTGGCTGGTCAGTTTAATGAAAAACTGTTTTTT; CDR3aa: CASSLAGQFNEKLFF
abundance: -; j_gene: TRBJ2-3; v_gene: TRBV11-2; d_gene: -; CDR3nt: TGTGCCAGCAGCCGACAGTTGGGGCTAGGCACAGATACGCAGTATTTT; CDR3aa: CASSRQLGLGTDTQYF
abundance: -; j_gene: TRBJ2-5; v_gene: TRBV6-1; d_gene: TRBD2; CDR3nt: TGTGCCAGCAGTGAGAGGACTAGCGCGGAGACCCAGTACTTC; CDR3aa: CASSERTSAETQYF
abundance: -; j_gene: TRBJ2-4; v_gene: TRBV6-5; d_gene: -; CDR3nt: TGTGCCAGCAGGCGACTGATTCAAGCCAAAAACATTCAGTACTTC; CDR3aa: CASRRLIQAKNIQYF
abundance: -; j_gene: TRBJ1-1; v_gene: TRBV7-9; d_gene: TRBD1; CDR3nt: TGTGCCAGCAGCCGCGACAGGGGGGCTGAAGCTTTCTTT; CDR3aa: CASSRDRGAEAFF